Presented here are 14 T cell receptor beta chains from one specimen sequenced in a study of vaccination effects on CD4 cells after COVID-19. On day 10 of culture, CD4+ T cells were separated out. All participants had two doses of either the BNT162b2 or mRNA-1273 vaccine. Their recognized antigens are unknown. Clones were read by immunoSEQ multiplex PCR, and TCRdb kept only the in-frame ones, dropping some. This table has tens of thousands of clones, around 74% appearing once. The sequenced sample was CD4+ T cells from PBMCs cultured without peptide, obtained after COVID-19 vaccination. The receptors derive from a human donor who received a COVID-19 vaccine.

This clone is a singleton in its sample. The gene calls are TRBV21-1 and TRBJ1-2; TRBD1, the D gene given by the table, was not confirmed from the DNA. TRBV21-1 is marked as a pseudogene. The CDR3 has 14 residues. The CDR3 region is CASSKVEGACGYTF. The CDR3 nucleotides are TGTGCCAGCAGCAAAGTCGAGGGGGCATGTGGCTACACCTTC.

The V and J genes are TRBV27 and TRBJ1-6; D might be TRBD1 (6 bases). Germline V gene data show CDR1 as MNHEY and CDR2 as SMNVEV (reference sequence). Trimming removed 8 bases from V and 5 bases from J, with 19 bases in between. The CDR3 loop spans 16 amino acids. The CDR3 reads CASRRGGAGNNSPLHF. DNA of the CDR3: TGTGCCAGCCGACGGGGGGGGGCAGGTAATAATTCACCCCTCCACTTT.

CDR3: CATSRVGLTSSPLHF. The CDR3 coding sequence is TGTGCCACCAGCAGAGTAGGCCTTACGAGTTCACCCCTCCACTTT. The chain combines TRBV15 with TRBJ1-6; D is unresolved. Trimming took off 1 base at V and 9 bases at J, with 13 bases between the two ends. CDR1 is LNHNV and CDR2 is YYDKDF in the germline V gene (reference sequence). The length of the CDR3 is 15 residues.

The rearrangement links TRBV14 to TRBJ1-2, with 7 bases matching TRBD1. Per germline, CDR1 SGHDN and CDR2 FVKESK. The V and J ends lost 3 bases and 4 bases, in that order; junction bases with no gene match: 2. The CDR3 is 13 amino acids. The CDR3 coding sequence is TGTGCCAGCAGCCAGGGACAGTCCTATGGCTACACCTTC. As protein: CASSQGQSYGYTF.

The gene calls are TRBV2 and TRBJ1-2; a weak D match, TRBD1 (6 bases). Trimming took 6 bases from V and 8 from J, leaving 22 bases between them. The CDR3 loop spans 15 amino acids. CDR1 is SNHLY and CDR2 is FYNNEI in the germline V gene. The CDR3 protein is CASRPGHGDSLGYTF. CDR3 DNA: TGTGCCAGCAGGCCGGGACACGGGGATTCCCTGGGCTACACCTTC.

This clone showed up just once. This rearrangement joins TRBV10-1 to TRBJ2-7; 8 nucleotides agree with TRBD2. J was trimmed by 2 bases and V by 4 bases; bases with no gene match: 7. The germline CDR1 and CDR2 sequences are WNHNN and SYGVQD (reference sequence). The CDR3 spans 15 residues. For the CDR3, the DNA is TGCGCCAGCAGTGTCGGGAGGGCCCTACCCTACGAGCAGTACGTC. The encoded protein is CASSVGRALPYEQYV.

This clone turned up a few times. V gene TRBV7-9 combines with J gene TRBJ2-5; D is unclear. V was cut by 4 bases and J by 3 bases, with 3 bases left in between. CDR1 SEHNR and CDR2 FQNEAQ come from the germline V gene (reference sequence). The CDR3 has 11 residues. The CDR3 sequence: CASSSKETQYF. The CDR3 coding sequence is TGTGCCAGCAGCTCTAAAGAGACCCAGTACTTC. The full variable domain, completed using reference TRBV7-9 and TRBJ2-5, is DTGVSQNPRHKITKRGQNVTFRCDPISEHNRLYWYRQTLGQGPEFLTYFQNEAQLEKSRLLSDRFSAERPKGSFSTLEIQRTEQGDSAMYLCASSSKETQYFGPGTRLLVL.

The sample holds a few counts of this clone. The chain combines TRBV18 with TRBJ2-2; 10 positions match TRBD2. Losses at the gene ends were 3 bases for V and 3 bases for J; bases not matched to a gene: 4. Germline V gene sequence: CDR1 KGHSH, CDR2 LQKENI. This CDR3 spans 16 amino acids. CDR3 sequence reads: CASSPRTSGDTGELFF. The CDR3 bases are TGTGCCAGCTCACCTCGGACTAGCGGCGACACCGGGGAGCTGTTTTTT.

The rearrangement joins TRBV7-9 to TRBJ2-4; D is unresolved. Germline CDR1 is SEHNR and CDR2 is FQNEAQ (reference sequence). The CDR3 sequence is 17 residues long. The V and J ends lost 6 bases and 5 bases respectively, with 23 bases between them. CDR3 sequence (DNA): TGTGCCAGCAGTCCAAGCGACCAACCCGGTGACGAAAACATTCAGTACTTC. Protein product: CASSPSDQPGDENIQYF. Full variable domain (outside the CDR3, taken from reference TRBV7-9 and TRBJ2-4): DTGVSQNPRHKITKRGQNVTFRCDPISEHNRLYWYRQTLGQGPEFLTYFQNEAQLEKSRLLSDRFSAERPKGSFSTLEIQRTEQGDSAMYLCASSPSDQPGDENIQYFGAGTRLSVL.

The CDR3: CASSPLARDTGELFF. The CDR3 DNA reads TGTGCCAGCAGCCCCTTGGCCAGGGACACCGGGGAGCTGTTTTTT. The V call is TRBV5-5, the J call TRBJ2-2; possible D gene TRBD1, 5 bases. V was trimmed by 4 bases and J by 3 bases, leaving 13 bases between them. This CDR3 is built from 15 residues. Per the germline V gene, CDR1 is SGHKS and CDR2 is YYEKEE (reference sequence).

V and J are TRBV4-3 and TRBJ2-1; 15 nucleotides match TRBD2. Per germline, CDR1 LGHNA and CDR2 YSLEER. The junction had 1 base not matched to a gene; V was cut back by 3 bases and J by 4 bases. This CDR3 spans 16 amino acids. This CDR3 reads CASSQGLAGGYNEQFF. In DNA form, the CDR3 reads TGCGCCAGCAGCCAGGGACTAGCGGGGGGTTACAATGAGCAGTTCTTC.

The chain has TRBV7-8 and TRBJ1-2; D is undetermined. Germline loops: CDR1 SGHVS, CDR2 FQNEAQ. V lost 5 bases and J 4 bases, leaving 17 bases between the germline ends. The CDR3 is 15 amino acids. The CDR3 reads CASSPAGRLVYGYTF. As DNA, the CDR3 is TGTGCCAGCAGCCCCGCTGGGCGTCTGGTCTATGGCTACACCTTC.

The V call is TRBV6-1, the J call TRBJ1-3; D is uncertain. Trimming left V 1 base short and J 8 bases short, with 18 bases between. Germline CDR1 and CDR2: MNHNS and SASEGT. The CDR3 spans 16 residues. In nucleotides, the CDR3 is TGTGCCAGCAGTGAAGGCATCAGCCTTTTAGAAGACACCATATATTTT. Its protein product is CASSEGISLLEDTIYF.

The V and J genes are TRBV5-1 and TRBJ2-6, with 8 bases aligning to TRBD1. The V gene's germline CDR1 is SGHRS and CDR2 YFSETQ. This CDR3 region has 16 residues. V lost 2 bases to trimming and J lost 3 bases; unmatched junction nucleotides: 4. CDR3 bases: TGCGCCAGCAGCTTTCAGGGGGCGGATGGGGCCAACGTCCTGACTTTC. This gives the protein CASSFQGADGANVLTF. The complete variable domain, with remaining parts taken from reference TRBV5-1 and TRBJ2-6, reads KAGVTQTPRYLIKTRGQQVTLSCSPISGHRSVSWYQQTPGQGLQFLFEYFSETQRNKGNFPGRFSGRQFSNSRSEMNVSTLELGDSALYLCASSFQGADGANVLTFGAGSRLTVL.